This T cell receptor (beta chain) stems from a study of blood T cell repertoires in COVID-19. Study as a whole: Samples representing acute and convalescent COVID-19 were sourced from the United States, Italy and Spain. From T cells, B-cell-depleted T cells, or PBMCs came the material, which was cDNA or gDNA.

The V and J ends lost 0 bases and 13 bases respectively, with 15 bases between them. This CDR3 contains 13 residues. In germline, CDR1 is SGHTA, CDR2 FQGTGA. Per the study methods: Estimation of nucleated cell counts relied on the amplification of reference gene primers. Clones were read by immunoSEQ multiplex PCR, and TCRdb kept only the in-frame ones, dropping some. V and J calls and clone size are those listed in that table; D and trimming were worked out from the DNA. The table shows nearly 50,000 clones, with around 82% occurring only once. This TCR came from a human donor in a cohort sampled during active COVID-19. The gene calls are TRBV7-3 and TRBJ1-1; weak D call: TRBD1 (6 bases). The source material was peripheral blood. The CDR3: CASSLTGVGAVFF. The DNA for the CDR3 is TGTGCCAGCAGCTTAACGGGTGTGGGGGCCGTTTTCTTT.